The 5 T cell receptor beta chains below come from one sample, sequenced in a study of cytomegalovirus exposure and HLA in healthy donors. It was with 60 Vbeta and 13 Jbeta primers that the PCR ran. Assay: immunoSEQ multiplex PCR; the TCRdb copy retains only in-frame clones and omits some. The sample includes about 130,000 clones, approximately 71% of them seen just once. The sequenced material came from PBMCs. These receptors all come from a man aged 25-45 years in good health and CMV-seronegative.

V is TRBV6-1 and J is TRBJ1-1; tentatively, D is TRBD1 (5 bases). V lost 3 bases and J lost 5, with 13 bases in between. There are 14 residues in the CDR3. Per germline, CDR1 MNHNS and CDR2 SASEGT. In nucleotides, the CDR3 is TGTGCCAGCAGTGAGTCAGGGATGAGGACTGAAGCTTTCTTT. Translated: CASSESGMRTEAFF.

V gene TRBV4-1 combines with J gene TRBJ2-1; TRBD2 agrees at 9 bases. Germline-derived CDR1 and CDR2 are MGHRA and YSYEKL. The length of the CDR3 is 15 residues. With V trimmed by 1 base and J by 3 bases, 1 base remained unmatched. This chain's CDR3 is CASSQGLADYNEQFF. CDR3 coding DNA: TGCGCCAGCAGCCAAGGACTAGCGGACTACAATGAGCAGTTCTTC.

V and J are TRBV4-1 and TRBJ2-7; TRBD1 might be the D (8 bases). Germline values: CDR1 MGHRA, CDR2 YSYEKL. Trimming took 2 bases from V and 3 from J, leaving 11 bases between them. This CDR3 has 14 amino acids. CDR3 sequence (DNA): TGCGCCAGCAGCCAACACAGGGGGGGCTACGAGCAGTACTTC. It specifies CASSQHRGGYEQYF.

The chain employs TRBV7-9 and TRBJ2-7; 11 positions agree with TRBD2. The CDR3 consists of 14 residues. Looked up from germline, CDR1 is SEHNR and CDR2 is FQNEAQ (reference sequence). J gave up 6 bases and V 5 bases, and 6 bases lay outside the gene matches. CDR3 bases: TGTGCCAGCAGCCCTACTAGCGGGAGTGGCGAGCAGTACTTC. Translated, it gives CASSPTSGSGEQYF.

The chain employs TRBV2 and TRBJ2-3, with a tentative D call TRBD1 (6 bases). The CDR3 runs to 15 residues. Trimming stripped 5 bases from V and 2 bases from J, with 14 bases between. Per germline, CDR1 SNHLY and CDR2 FYNNEI. Here the CDR3 DNA reads TGTGCCAGCAGTAAAAACGGACAGCCCACAGATACGCAGTATTTT. The encoded protein is CASSKNGQPTDTQYF.